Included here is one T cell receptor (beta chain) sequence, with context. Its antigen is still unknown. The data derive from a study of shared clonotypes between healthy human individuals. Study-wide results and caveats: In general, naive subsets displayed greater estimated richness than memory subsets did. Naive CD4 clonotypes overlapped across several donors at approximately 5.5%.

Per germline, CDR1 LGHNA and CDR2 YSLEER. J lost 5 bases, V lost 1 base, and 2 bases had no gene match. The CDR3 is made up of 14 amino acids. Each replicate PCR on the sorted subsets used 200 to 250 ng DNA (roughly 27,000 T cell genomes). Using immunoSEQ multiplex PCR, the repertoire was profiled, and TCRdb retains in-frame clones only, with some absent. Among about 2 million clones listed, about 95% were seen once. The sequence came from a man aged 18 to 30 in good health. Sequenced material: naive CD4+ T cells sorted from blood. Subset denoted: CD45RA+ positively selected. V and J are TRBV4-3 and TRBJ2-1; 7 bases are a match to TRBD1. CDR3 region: CASSQVGQNNEQFF. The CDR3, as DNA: TGCGCCAGCAGCCAAGTGGGACAGAACAATGAGCAGTTCTTC.